The T cell receptor beta chain under discussion was sequenced for a study of shared clonotypes between healthy human individuals. About the research overall: Serving as donors were two women and three men, whose ages spanned 18 to 49. Whole-study findings and limits: As a rule, naive subsets had a larger estimated richness than memory subsets.

Cells designated naive CD8 were CD45RO-negative and were positively selected for CCR7, with terminally differentiated effector memory CD45RA+ cells excluded. To note about this clone: The antigen is undetermined.

Several immunoSEQ plates received, in even portions, the genomic DNA of each subset. Repertoires were generated with immunoSEQ multiplex PCR, while TCRdb's copy carries only in-frame clones and drops some. Among around 1.9 million clones listed, just over 90% were seen once. Germline V lookup: CDR1 MGHRA, CDR2 YSYEKL. This CDR3 spans 18 amino acids. The J segment lost 4 bases and the V segment lost 0 bases, leaving 15 bases of the junction unmatched. Sequencing was carried out using naive CD8+ T cells from PBMCs. The clonotype was recovered from a man aged 18 to 30 in good health. Some clones in this sample may be carry-over from other donors' samples. The V and J genes are TRBV4-1 and TRBJ2-7; 7 nucleotides align to TRBD2. The CDR3 nucleotides are TGCGCCAGCAGCCAAGAGTTTTTAGCGGGCCCTTTAGTGTACGAGCAGTACTTC. Amino acid sequence: CASSQEFLAGPLVYEQYF.